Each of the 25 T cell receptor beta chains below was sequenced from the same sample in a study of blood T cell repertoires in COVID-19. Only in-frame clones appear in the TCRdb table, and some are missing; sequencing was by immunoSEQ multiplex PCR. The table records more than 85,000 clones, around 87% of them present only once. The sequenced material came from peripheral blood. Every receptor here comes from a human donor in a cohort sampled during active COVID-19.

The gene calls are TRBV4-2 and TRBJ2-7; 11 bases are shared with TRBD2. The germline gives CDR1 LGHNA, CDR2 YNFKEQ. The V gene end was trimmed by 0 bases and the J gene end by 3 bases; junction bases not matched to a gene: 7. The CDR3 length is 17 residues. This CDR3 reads CASSQDGSGGERYEQYF. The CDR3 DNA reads TGTGCCAGCAGCCAAGATGGTAGCGGGGGGGAGCGCTACGAGCAGTACTTC.

The CDR3: CASTWGGRTEAFF. DNA for the CDR3: TGTGCCAGCACGTGGGGGGGGCGCACTGAAGCTTTCTTT. The chain employs TRBV12-3 or TRBV12-4 and TRBJ1-1; TRBD1 might be the D (6 bases). CDR3 length: 13 residues. V was trimmed by 7 bases and J by 4 bases, leaving 13 bases between them.

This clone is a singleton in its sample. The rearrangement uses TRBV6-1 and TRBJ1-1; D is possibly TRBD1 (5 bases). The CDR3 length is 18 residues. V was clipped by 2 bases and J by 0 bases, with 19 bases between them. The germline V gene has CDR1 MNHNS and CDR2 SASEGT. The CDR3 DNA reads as TGTGCCAGCAGTGAACACCAGGGTCCGACGGTAATGAACACTGAAGCTTTCTTT. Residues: CASSEHQGPTVMNTEAFF.

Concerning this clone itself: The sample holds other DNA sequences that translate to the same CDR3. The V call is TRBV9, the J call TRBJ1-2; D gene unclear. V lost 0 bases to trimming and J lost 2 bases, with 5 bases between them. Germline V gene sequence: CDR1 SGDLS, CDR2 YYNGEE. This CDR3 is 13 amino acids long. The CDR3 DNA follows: TGTGCCAGCAGCGTAGATCGGAACTATGGCTACACCTTC. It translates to CASSVDRNYGYTF. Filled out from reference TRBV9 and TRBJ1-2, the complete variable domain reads DSGVTQTPKHLITATGQRVTLRCSPRSGDLSVYWYQQSLDQGLQFLIQYYNGEERAKGNILERFSAQQFPDLHSELNLSSLELGDSALYFCASSVDRNYGYTFGSGTRLTVV.

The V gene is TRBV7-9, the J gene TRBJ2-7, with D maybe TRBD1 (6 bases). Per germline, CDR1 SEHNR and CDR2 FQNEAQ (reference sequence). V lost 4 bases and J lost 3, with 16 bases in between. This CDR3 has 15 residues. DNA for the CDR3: TGTGCCAGCAGCTCAGCAGGGGTGGGAAGCTACGAGCAGTACTTC. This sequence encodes CASSSAGVGSYEQYF.

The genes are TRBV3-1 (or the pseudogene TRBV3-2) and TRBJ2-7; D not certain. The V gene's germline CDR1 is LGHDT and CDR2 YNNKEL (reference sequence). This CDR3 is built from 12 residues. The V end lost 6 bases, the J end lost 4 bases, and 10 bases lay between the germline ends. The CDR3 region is CASSIAQYEQYF. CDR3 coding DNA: TGTGCCAGCAGTATAGCCCAATACGAGCAGTACTTC.

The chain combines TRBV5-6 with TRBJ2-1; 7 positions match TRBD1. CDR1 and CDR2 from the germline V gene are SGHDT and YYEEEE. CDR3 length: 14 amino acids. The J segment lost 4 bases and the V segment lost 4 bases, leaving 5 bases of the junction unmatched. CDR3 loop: CASSAGTDYNEQFF. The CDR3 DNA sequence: TGTGCCAGCAGCGCAGGGACAGATTACAATGAGCAGTTCTTC.

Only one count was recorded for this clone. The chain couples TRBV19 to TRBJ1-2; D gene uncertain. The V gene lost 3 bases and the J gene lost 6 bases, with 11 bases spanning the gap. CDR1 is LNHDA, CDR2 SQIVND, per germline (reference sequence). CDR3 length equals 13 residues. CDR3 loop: CASSMSGVDGYTF. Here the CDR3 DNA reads TGTGCCAGTAGTATGTCGGGAGTGGATGGCTACACCTTC.

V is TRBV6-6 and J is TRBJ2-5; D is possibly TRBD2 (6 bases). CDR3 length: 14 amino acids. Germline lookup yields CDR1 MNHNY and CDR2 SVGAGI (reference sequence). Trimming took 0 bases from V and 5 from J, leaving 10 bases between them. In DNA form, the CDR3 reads TGTGCCAGCAGTTACTCGTACAGCGGGGAGACCCAGTACTTC. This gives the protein CASSYSYSGETQYF.

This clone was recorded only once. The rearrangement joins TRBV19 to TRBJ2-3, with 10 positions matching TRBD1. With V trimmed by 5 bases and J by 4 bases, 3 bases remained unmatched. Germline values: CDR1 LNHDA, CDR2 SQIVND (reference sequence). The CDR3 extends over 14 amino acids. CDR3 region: CASSDRGRADTQYF. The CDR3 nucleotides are TGTGCCAGTAGTGACAGGGGGCGCGCAGATACGCAGTATTTT. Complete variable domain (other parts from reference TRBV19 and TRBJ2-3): DGGITQSPKYLFRKEGQNVTLSCEQNLNHDAMYWYRQDPGQGLRLIYYSQIVNDFQKGDIAEGYSVSREKKESFPLTVTSAQKNPTAFYLCASSDRGRADTQYFGPGTRLTVL.

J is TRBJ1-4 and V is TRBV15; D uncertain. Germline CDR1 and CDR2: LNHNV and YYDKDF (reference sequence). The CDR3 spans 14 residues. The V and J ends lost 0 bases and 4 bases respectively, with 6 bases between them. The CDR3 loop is CATSRDSGNEKLFF. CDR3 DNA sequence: TGTGCCACCAGCAGAGACAGCGGTAATGAAAAACTGTTTTTT.

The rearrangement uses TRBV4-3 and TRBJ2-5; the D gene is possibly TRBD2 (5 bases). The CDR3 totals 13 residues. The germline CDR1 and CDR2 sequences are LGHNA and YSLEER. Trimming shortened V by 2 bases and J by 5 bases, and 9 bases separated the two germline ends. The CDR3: CASSQRRSETQYF. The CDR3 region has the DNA TGCGCCAGCAGCCAACGGAGGTCGGAGACCCAGTACTTC.

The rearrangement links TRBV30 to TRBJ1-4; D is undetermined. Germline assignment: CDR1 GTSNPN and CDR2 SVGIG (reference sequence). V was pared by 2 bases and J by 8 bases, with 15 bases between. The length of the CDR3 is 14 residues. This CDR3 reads CAWSLDLTPEKLFF. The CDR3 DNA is TGTGCCTGGAGTTTGGACTTAACTCCAGAAAAACTGTTTTTT.

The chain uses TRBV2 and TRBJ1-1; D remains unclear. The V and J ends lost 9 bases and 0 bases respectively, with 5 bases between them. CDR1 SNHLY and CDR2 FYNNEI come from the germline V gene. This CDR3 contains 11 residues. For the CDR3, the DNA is TGTGCCAGTTTTATGAACACTGAAGCTTTCTTT. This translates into CASFMNTEAFF.

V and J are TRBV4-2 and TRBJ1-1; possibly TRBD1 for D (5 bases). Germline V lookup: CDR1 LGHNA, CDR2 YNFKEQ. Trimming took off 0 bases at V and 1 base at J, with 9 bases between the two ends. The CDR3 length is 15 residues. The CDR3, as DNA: TGTGCCAGCAGCCAAGAGCAGGGTGCGAACACTGAAGCTTTCTTT. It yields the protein CASSQEQGANTEAFF.

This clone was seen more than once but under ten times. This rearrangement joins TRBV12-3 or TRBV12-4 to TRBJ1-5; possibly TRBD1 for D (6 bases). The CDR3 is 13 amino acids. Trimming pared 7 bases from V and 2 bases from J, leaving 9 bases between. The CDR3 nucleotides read TGTGCCAGCAAGGGGGTAGGCAATCAGCCCCAGCATTTT. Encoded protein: CASKGVGNQPQHF.

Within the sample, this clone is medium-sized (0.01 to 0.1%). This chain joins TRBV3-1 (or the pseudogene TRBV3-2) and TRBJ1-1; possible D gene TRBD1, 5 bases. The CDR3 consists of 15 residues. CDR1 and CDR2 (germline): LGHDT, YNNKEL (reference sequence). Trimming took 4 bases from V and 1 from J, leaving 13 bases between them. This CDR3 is CASSPSRGGNTEAFF. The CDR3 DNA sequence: TGTGCCAGCAGCCCCAGCCGCGGGGGGAACACTGAAGCTTTCTTT.

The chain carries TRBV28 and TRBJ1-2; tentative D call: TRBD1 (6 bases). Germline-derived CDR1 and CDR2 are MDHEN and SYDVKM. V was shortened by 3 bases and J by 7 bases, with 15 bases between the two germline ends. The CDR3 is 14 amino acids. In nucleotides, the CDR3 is TGTGCCAGCAGTTTTCAGGGGTTTTCCCCTGGCTACACCTTC. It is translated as CASSFQGFSPGYTF.

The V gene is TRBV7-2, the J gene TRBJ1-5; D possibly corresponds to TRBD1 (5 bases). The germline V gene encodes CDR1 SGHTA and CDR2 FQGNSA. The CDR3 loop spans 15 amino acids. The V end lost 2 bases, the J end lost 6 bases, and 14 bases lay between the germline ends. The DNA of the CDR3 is TGTGCCAGCAGCTTAACGGGGGATCAGAGTCAGCCCCAGCATTTT. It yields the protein CASSLTGDQSQPQHF. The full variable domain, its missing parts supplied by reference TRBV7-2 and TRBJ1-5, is GAGVSQSPSNKVTEKGKDVELRCDPISGHTALYWYRQSLGQGLEFLIYFQGNSAPDKSGLPSDRFSAERTGGSVSTLTIQRTQQEDSAVYLCASSLTGDQSQPQHFGDGTRLSIL.

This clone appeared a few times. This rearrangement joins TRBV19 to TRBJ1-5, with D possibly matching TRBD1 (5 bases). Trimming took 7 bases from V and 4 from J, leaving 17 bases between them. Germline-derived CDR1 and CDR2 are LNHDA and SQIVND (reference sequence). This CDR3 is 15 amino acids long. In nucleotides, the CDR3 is TGTGCCAGTATTAACTCCCAGGGTTGGAATCAGCCCCAGCATTTT. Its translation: CASINSQGWNQPQHF.

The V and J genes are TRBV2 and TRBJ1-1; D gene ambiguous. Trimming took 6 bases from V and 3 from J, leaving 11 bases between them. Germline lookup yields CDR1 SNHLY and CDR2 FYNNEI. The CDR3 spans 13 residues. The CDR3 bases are TGTGCCAGCAGCCAAGAGAGGGACACTGAAGCTTTCTTT. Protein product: CASSQERDTEAFF.

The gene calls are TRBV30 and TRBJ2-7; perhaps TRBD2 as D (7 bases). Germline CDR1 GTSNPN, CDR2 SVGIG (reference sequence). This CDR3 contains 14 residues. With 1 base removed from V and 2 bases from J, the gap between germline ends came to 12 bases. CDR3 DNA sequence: TGTGCCTGGAGTGGGCGGGGGCGCCCCTACGAGCAGTACTTC. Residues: CAWSGRGRPYEQYF.

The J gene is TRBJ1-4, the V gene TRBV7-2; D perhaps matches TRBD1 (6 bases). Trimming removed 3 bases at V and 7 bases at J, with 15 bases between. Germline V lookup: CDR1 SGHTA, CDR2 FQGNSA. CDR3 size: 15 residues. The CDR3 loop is CASSFSGIQGEKLFF. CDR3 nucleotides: TGTGCCAGCAGCTTTTCAGGGATACAGGGTGAAAAACTGTTTTTT.

CDR3 coding DNA: TGTGCCAGCAGCCCCCGCCGAGGGGGTTGTAATTCACCCCTCCACTTT. Encoded protein: CASSPRRGGCNSPLHF. This sequence joins TRBV21-1 and TRBJ1-6; TRBD1 reflects the table's D call only, with no check against the DNA. TRBV21-1 is assigned pseudogene status. The CDR3 spans 16 residues.

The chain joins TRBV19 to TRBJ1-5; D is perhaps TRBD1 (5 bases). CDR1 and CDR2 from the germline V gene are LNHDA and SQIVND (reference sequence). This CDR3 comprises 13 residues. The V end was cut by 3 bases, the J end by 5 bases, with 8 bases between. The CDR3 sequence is CASSIGGDQPQHF. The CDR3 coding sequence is TGTGCCAGTAGTATTGGGGGGGATCAGCCCCAGCATTTT.